This entry is about one T cell receptor beta chain. Its antigen is not identified. This record belongs to a study of T cells in Graves' hyperthyroidism and ophthalmopathy. Study-level points and caveats: Peripheral blood also featured most of the thyroid clonotypes expanded above 0.001.

TCR beta CDR3 regions were amplified from RNA transcripts. During a first-round RT-PCR of the TCR CDR3, the HTBI primer set was used. Using its own MiXCR run on the multiplex PCR reads, TCRdb lists one record per CDR3 protein. This table has about 680,000 distinct CDR3 sequences, over 35% appearing once. Any patient presenting with uncontrolled infection, other autoimmune disease, pregnancy or lactation was left out. Thyroid ultrasound and orbital computed tomography, with clinical symptoms and serum thyroxine and TRAb, informed diagnoses. Source material: blood. The receptor comes from a woman aged 40 to 50 with Graves' hyperthyroidism.

As DNA, the CDR3 is TGCGCCAGCAGCTTGCAGGGTCCTGAGCAGTTCTTC. It encodes CASSLQGPEQFF. This sequence joins TRBV5-1 and TRBJ2-1; tentatively, D is TRBD1 (5 bases). CDR1 is SGHRS and CDR2 is YFSETQ in the germline V gene. The ends were cut back, 1 base at V and 9 bases at J, with 8 bases in the middle. This CDR3 is 12 amino acids long.